The entry that follows covers one T cell receptor (beta chain) sequence. Antigen unknown. Germline V gene lookup returns CDR1 SNHLY and CDR2 FYNNEI. The CDR3 runs 14 residues. Deletions cut 7 bases from V and 1 base from J, with 13 bases between. MiXCR, run by TCRdb on the reads, gives a single entry per CDR3 protein. The table has approximately 910,000 distinct CDR3 sequences, around 30% seen once. These data originate in a study of T cell repertoires in cytomegalovirus infection. Study at large: Use of recently identified HLA-C-restricted and well-studied HLA-B-restricted CMV epitopes was part of the study. Shared public TCR beta signatures pointed to both CMV infection and a matching HLA type. Study-level findings and limits: Within the response measured ex vivo, HLA-C-restricted CMV-specific TCR beta clonotypes were dominant. The cumulative frequency of public TCR beta families identified carriers of CMV plus the relevant HLA.

V and J are TRBV2 and TRBJ1-1; no reliable D call. The clonotype originates from a human donor in good health (CMV status not recorded). Some clones in this sample may be carry-over from other donors' samples. This specimen consisted of cultured CD8+ T cells from PBMCs, obtained from culture after CMV antigen stimulation. CDR3 residues: CASKIPDKNTEAFF. For the CDR3, the DNA is TGTGCCAGCAAGATACCAGACAAGAACACTGAAGCTTTCTTT.